A selection of T cell receptor beta chains follows, all from one sample in a study of cytomegalovirus exposure and HLA in healthy donors. The assay was immunoSEQ multiplex PCR, and TCRdb's table has in-frame clones only and misses some. The sample records under 200,000 clones, around four fifths being singletons. The material sequenced was PBMCs. Receptors originate from a girl aged 2 to 9 in good health and CMV-seropositive. CDR3s include the opening cysteine and the closing phenylalanine or tryptophan. A D gene is named only where the DNA matches it firmly. Only part of the rows carry a size: once, few, many, or a class if the clone is expanded.

TRBV28	NA	NA	TRBJ2-1	TGTGCCAGCAGTTTCAGGCAGGTCTCCTACAATGAGCAGTTCTTC	CASSFRQVSYNEQFF
TRBV6-5	NA	NA	TRBJ2-2	TGTGCCTGCACCCGGGACACCGGGGAGCTGTTTTTT	CACTRDTGELFF
TRBV28	TRBD1	NA	TRBJ1-2	TGTGCCAGCAGTTCCTCTCGGACAGGCCCCCCTAACTATGGCTACACCTTC	CASSSSRTGPPNYGYTF
TRBV14	NA	few	TRBJ2-1	TGTGCCAGCAGCCTTCTACAGGTCGGGCGGCGCAATGAGCAGTTCTTC	CASSLLQVGRRNEQFF
TRBV5-1	TRBD1	few	TRBJ2-6	TGCGCCAGCAGCTTCGACAGGGTCGACGGGGCCAACGTCCTGACTTTC	CASSFDRVDGANVLTF
TRBV5-1	NA	NA	TRBJ2-2	TGCGCCAGCAGCTTAATGTCCGGGGGCGGGGAGCTGTTTTTT	CASSLMSGGGELFF
TRBV15	TRBD2	NA	TRBJ2-3	TGTGCCACCAGCTCCCTAGCGGGAGGGGATACGCAGTATTTT	CATSSLAGGDTQYF
TRBV9	NA	NA	TRBJ2-3	TGTGCCAGCAGCGTAGCCTTTACAGATACGCAGTATTTT	CASSVAFTDTQYF
TRBV6-1	NA	NA	TRBJ1-2	TGTGCCATCTCCTTTGAAGCCTCCAACTATGGCTACACCTTC	CAISFEASNYGYTF
TRBV4-2	NA	few	TRBJ2-1	TGTGCCAGCAGCCAAGGTACCCAGAATGAGCAGTTCTTC	CASSQGTQNEQFF
TRBV28	NA	once	TRBJ2-7	TGTGCCAGCAGCGTTAACTACGAGCAGTACTTC	CASSVNYEQYF
TRBV4-1	NA	NA	TRBJ2-2	TGCGCCAGCAGCCCACTACCTTACAGGTTCTTGGTCACCGGGGAGCTGTTTTTT	CASSPLPYRFLVTGELFF
TRBV28	TRBD1	NA	TRBJ2-5	TGTGCCAGCAGTTCCGGGACAGTTGTTGGGACCCAGTACTTC	CASSSGTVVGTQYF
TRBV7-9	TRBD2	NA	TRBJ2-3	TGTGCCAGCCATGACAGTGGACTAGCCTCAGATACGCAGTATTTT	CASHDSGLASDTQYF
TRBV4-2	TRBD1	NA	TRBJ2-1	TGTGCCAGCAGCCAAGTAGGGACAGGGCCTAATGAGCAGTTCTTC	CASSQVGTGPNEQFF
TRBV6-5	TRBD1	NA	TRBJ1-4	TGTGCCAGCAGTTACCGACAGGGCCCCAGTGAAAAACTGTTTTTT	CASSYRQGPSEKLFF
TRBV30	TRBD1	few	TRBJ1-5	TGTGCCTGGAACACAGGGGAGAATCAGCCCCAGCATTTT	CAWNTGENQPQHF
TRBV4-1	NA	NA	TRBJ1-5	TGCGCCAGCAGCCCCCGTGAGGGCAATCAGCCCCAGCATTTT	CASSPREGNQPQHF
TRBV25-1	TRBD1	NA	TRBJ2-7	TGTGCCAGCAGTGACTCCTTGACAGGGACCTACTTC	CASSDSLTGTYF
TRBV27	TRBD1	NA	TRBJ2-5	TGTGCCAGCAGTTTAGGGGACAGGGAAGAGACCCAGTACTTC	CASSLGDREETQYF
TRBV6-5	TRBD1	NA	TRBJ1-2	TGTGCCAGCAGTAGACAGGGGGGCGATGGCTACACCTTC	CASSRQGGDGYTF
TRBV29-1	TRBD1	NA	TRBJ2-5	TGCAGCGTTCGGACAGGCTTAGAGACCCAGTACTTC	CSVRTGLETQYF
TRBV25-1	NA	NA	TRBJ2-7	TGTGCCAGCAGTGGAAACAGGGATGGGCAGTACTTC	CASSGNRDGQYF
TRBV5-5	NA	NA	TRBJ2-7	TGTGCCAGCAGCCCAAGGACTACCTCCTACGAGCAGTACTTC	CASSPRTTSYEQYF
TRBV29-1	NA	NA	TRBJ2-1	TGCAGCGTTGAAGTGGACACCCTTGGGGCCCATCAGCAGTTCTTC	CSVEVDTLGAHQQFF
TRBV30	NA	NA	TRBJ2-3	TGTGCCTGGAAGGGACTTTTCACAGATACGCAGTATTTT	CAWKGLFTDTQYF
TRBV29-1	NA	NA	TRBJ2-6	TGCAGCGTCCGGACGGCGGCTAGCTTAACTTCTGGGGCCAACGTCCTGACTTTC	CSVRTAASLTSGANVLTF
TRBV5-4	TRBD2	NA	TRBJ2-2	TGTGCCAGCAGCACCGGACTCGGCGGGAGTGGATTTAACACCGGGGAGCTGTTTTTT	CASSTGLGGSGFNTGELFF
TRBV5-1	NA	NA	TRBJ1-2	TGCGCCAGCAGCTTGTCCAGGGCAGACTATGGCTACACCTTC	CASSLSRADYGYTF
TRBV9	TRBD2	few	TRBJ2-3	TGTGCCAGCAGCAGTATTACTAGCGTCGGCACAGATACGCAGTATTTT	CASSSITSVGTDTQYF
TRBV7-9	NA	NA	TRBJ2-5	TGTGCCAGCAGCTTAGGGTCCGGGGGGACAACCATAGTGGGGCCCCAGTACTTC	CASSLGSGGTTIVGPQYF
TRBV6-5	TRBD1	NA	TRBJ2-5	TGTGCCAGCAGTTATGAGGGGGCTGAGGGGGAGACCCAGTACTTC	CASSYEGAEGETQYF
TRBV9	NA	once	TRBJ1-2	TGTGCCAGCAGCGTTGGCGCAGGGGCTGTTGTGGGTGGCTACACCTTC	CASSVGAGAVVGGYTF
TRBV30	TRBD2	NA	TRBJ2-7	TGTGCCTGGAGCTCCCTAGCGGGAGTCTCCTACGAGCAGTACTTC	CAWSSLAGVSYEQYF
TRBV2	TRBD2	once	TRBJ2-1	TGTGCCAGCAGGACTTCCTCGGGGGGAAACGGTGAGCAGTTCTTC	CASRTSSGGNGEQFF
TRBV11-3	NA	NA	TRBJ2-1	TGTGCCAGCAGCAACAGCAGGACATCCTACAATGAGCAGTTCTTC	CASSNSRTSYNEQFF
TRBV5-1	TRBD2	NA	TRBJ2-5	TGCGCCAGCAGCTTGGCTCAGCGGGAGACCCAAGAGACCCAGTACTTC	CASSLAQRETQETQYF
TRBV19	NA	NA	TRBJ1-5	TGTGCCAGTAGTGCCCCCCCGCGGGGCGATAGCAATCAGCCCCAGCATTTT	CASSAPPRGDSNQPQHF
TRBV5-1	NA	NA	TRBJ1-3	TGCGCCAGCAGCTTGGACCCGCTACAGCTGCCCGGAAACACCATATATTTT	CASSLDPLQLPGNTIYF
TRBV9	NA	NA	TRBJ2-3	TGTGCCAGCAGCGTCCAGGGCGAGGCAGATACGCAGTATTTT	CASSVQGEADTQYF
TRBV7-9	NA	NA	TRBJ2-7	TGTGCCAGCAGCTCACCGGACACCTACGAGCAGTACTTC	CASSSPDTYEQYF
TRBV2	TRBD1	NA	TRBJ2-3	TGTGCCAGCAGTCTTCGGTACAGGGGGACCACAGATACGCAGTATTTT	CASSLRYRGTTDTQYF
TRBV30	NA	NA	TRBJ2-6	TGTGCCTCGACCCGGGTAGATGGGTCTGGGGCCAACGTCCTGACTTTC	CASTRVDGSGANVLTF
TRBV27	NA	NA	TRBJ1-5	TGTGCCAGCAGTTTACAGGGAAGCAATCAGCCCCAGCATTTT	CASSLQGSNQPQHF
TRBV6-4	TRBD2	NA	TRBJ2-3	TGTGCCAGCAGTGACTCGGAAGCGGGAGGAGATACGCAGTATTTT	CASSDSEAGGDTQYF
TRBV30	TRBD1	NA	TRBJ2-7	TGTGCCTGGAGGGGGGACAGGGTAGAGCAGTACTTC	CAWRGDRVEQYF
TRBV10-3	TRBD1	NA	TRBJ2-7	TGTGCCATCAGTGCGCACGGACAGGCTTACGAGCAGTACTTC	CAISAHGQAYEQYF
TRBV19	NA	NA	TRBJ1-1	TGTGCCAGTAGGGAATCGACAGGAATGGGGACCACTGAAGCTTTCTTT	CASRESTGMGTTEAFF
TRBV5-1	NA	NA	TRBJ1-1	TGCGCCAGCAGCTGGAGGGACTCCGGTCAGGGTGAAGCTTTCTTT	CASSWRDSGQGEAFF
TRBV30	NA	NA	TRBJ1-3	TGTGCCTGGAGCCGGGGGGTCACTGGAAACACCATATATTTT	CAWSRGVTGNTIYF
TRBV5-1	NA	once	TRBJ2-7	TGCGCCAGCCGCTTGGGCTACCGGGGGAGCTCCTACGAGCAGTACTTC	CASRLGYRGSSYEQYF
TRBV30	NA	NA	TRBJ2-7	TGTGCCTGGGAGACAGGTACCTACGAGCAGTACTTC	CAWETGTYEQYF
TRBV27	NA	NA	TRBJ2-1	TGTGCCAGCAGTTTACCGGCGGGTGGGAATGAGCAGTTCTTC	CASSLPAGGNEQFF